This T cell receptor beta chain was obtained from a study of blood T cells in healthy people across ages. Study-level findings and limits: Possibly, changes in expanded clonotypes were confounded because donor CMV status was unknown. Greater diversity and more naive CD4+ cells were seen in long-lived donors than in aged donors.

With 11 bases clipped from V and 0 bases from J, the junction kept 6 bases outside the gene matches. The CDR3 runs to 13 residues. Then a second PCR, running roughly 7 to 11 cycles, was carried out with a sample-barcoded 5' primer and a J-beta primer mix. Via MiXCR, TCRdb re-called the 5' RACE reads, giving one row per CDR3 protein. The sample has around 1.7 million distinct CDR3 sequences; 25% to 30% are singletons. Points on this clonotype: Its antigen is unidentified.

Russia was home to the donors, healthy Caucasian individuals aged roughly 6 to 100. The sequence derives from a woman aged 25 to 45 in good health. Source material: blood. The chain joins TRBV12-3 or TRBV12-4 to TRBJ2-5, with TRBD2 identical over 7 bases. The CDR3 DNA reads TGTGCCTGCCGGGGGACTAACCAAGAGACCCAGTACTTC. This sequence encodes CACRGTNQETQYF.